This section outlines one T cell receptor beta chain sequence together with its context. Antigen: not known. This sample is part of a study of CD8+CD57+ T cells in acquired aplastic anemia. Study-wide background: Sorted CD4+ and CD8+ cells yielded around 3 ug of DNA on average. Regarding the study as a whole: The study identified around 28 CD8+ CDR3 sequences shared by patients and controls.

CDR1 and CDR2 from the germline V gene are SNHLY and FYNNEI. The CDR3 consists of 14 residues. After removal of 6 bases from V and 8 bases from J, the junction contained 9 bases not matched to a gene. Patients who underwent sequencing had shown CD8+CD57+ cell expansion by flow cytometry. There were no patients without severe acquired aplastic anemia. There was no therapy given to any patient before the blood sampling took place. TCR beta VDJ and CDR3 profiles were obtained from a genomic DNA template. TCRdb redid the calling of the reads with MiXCR, one entry per CDR3 protein. This table holds 160,000 or so distinct CDR3 sequences, around half found once.

Sequencing input: sorted CD4+, CD8+, or CD8+CD57+ T cells (not recorded which) from PBMCs. This chain joins TRBV2 and TRBJ2-1, with TRBD2 matching 8 bases. The sequence was collected from a human donor with aplastic anemia. The CDR3 DNA sequence: TGTGCCAGCAGCTCGGGCGGGGGGTTCGATGAGCAGTTCTTC. This sequence encodes CASSSGGGFDEQFF.